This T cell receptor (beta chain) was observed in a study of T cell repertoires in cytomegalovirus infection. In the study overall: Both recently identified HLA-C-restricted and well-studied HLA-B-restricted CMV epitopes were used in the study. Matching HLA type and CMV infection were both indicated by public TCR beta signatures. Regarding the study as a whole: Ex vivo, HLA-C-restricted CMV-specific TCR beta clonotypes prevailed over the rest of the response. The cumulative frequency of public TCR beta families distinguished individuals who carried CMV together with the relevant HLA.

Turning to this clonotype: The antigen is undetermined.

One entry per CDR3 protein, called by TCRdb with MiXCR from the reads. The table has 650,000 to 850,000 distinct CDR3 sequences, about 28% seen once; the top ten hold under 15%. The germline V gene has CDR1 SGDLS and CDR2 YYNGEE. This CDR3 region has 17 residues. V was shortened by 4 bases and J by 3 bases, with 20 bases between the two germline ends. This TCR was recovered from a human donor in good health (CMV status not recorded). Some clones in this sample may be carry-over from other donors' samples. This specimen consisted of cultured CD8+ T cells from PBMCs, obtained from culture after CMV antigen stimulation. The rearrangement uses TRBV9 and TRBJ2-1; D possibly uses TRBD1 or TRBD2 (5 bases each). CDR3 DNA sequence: TGTGCCAGCAGCCCTCCTTGGGGCGTAGGGAGCTACAATGAGCAGTTCTTC. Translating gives CASSPPWGVGSYNEQFF.